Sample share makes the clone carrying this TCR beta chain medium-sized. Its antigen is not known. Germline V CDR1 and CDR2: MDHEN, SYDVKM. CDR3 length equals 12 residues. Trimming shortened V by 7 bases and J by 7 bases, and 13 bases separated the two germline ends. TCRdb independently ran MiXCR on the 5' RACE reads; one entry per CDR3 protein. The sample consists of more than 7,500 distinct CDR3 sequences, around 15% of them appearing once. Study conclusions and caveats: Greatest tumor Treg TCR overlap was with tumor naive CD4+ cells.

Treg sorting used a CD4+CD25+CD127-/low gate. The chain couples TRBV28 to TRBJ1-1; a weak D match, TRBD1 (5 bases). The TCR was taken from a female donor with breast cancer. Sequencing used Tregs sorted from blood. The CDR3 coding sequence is TGTGCCAGCAAGAGCGGGGACGGTGAAGCTTTCTTT. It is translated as CASKSGDGEAFF.